The subject of this entry is one T cell receptor (beta chain). Enrolled through a virtual design, the participants were between roughly 18 and 95 years of age and came from approximately 25 US areas. Germline CDR1 SEHNR, CDR2 FQNEAQ (reference sequence). With V trimmed by 5 bases and J by 8 bases, 11 bases remained unmatched. CDR3 length: 15 residues. The data originate from a study of blood T cell repertoires in COVID-19. TCRdb keeps only in-frame clones here, not all; method: immunoSEQ multiplex PCR. Of fewer than 350,000 clones detected, approximately 89% appear once; the ten largest clones hold around 9.5%.

Sequenced material: PBMCs or T cells enriched from blood (not recorded which). The J gene is TRBJ1-2, the V gene TRBV7-9, with TRBD1 matching 10 bases. The receptor was derived from a woman in her forties who had recovered from COVID-19. The CDR3 loop is CASSRPGTGEHGYTF. The CDR3 region has the DNA TGTGCCAGCAGCCGACCCGGGACAGGGGAACACGGCTACACCTTC.